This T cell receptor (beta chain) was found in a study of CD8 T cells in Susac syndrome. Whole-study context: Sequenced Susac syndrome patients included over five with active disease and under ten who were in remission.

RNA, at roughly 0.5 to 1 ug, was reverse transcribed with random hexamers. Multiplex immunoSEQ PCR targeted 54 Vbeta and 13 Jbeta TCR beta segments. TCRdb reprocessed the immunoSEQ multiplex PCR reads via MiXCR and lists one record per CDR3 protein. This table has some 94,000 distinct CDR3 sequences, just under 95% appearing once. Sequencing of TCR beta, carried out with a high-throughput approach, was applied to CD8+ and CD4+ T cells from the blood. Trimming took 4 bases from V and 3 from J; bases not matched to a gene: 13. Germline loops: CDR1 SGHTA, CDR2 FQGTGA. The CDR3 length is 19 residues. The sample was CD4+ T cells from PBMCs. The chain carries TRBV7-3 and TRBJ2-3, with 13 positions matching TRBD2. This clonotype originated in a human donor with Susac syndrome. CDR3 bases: TGTGCCAGCAGCTCCCCACCGGGACTAGCGGGGTTAGGTACAGATACGCAGTATTTT. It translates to CASSSPPGLAGLGTDTQYF.